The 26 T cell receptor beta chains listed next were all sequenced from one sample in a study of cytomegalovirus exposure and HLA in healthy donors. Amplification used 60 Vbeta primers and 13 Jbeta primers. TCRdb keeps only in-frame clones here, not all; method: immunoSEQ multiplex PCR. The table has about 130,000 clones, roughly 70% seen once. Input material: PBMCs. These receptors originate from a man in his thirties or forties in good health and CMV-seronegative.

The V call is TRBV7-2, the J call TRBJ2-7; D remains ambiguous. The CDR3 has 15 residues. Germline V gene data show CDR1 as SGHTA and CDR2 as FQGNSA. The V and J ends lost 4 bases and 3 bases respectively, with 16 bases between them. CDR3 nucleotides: TGTGCCAGCAGCTCAGTCTCCGGGTCGTACTACGAGCAGTACTTC. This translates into CASSSVSGSYYEQYF.

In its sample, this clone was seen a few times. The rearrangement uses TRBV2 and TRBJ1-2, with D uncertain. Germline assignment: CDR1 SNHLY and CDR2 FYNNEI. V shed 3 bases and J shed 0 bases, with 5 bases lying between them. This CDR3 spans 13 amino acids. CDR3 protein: CASSDRANYGYTF. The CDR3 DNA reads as TGTGCCAGCAGTGATCGGGCTAACTATGGCTACACCTTC.

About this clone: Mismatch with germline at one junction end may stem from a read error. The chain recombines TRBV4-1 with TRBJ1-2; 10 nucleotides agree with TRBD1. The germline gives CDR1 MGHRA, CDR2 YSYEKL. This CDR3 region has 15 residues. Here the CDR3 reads CVSAPGQGMIIGYTF. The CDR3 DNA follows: TGCGTCAGCGCTCCGGGACAGGGGATGATTATCGGCTACACCTTC.

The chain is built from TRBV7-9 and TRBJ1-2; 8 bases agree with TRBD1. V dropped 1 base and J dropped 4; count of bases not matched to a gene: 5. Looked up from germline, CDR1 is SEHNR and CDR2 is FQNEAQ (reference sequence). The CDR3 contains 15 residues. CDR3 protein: CASSLGQGAFYGYTF. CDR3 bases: TGTGCCAGCAGCTTAGGCCAGGGGGCATTCTATGGCTACACCTTC.

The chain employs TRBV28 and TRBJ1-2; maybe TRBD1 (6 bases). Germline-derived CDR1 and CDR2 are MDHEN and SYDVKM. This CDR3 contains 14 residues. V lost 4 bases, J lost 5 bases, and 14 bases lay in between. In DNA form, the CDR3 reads TGTGCCAGCAGTTCAACAGGGACGGGATATGGCTACACCTTC. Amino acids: CASSSTGTGYGYTF.

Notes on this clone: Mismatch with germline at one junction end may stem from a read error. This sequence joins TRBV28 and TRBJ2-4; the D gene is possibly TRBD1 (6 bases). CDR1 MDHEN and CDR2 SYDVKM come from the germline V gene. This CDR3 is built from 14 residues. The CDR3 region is CASSSRDIPNSQYF. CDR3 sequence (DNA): TGTGCCAGCAGTTCCCGGGACATACCAAACAGTCAGTACTTC.

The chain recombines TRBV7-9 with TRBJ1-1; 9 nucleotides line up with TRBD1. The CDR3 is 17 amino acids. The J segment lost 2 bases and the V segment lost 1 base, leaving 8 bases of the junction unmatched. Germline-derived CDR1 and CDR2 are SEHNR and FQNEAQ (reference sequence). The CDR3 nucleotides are TGTGCCAGCAGCTTAGGAGAAGGGACAGGGCTCAACACTGAAGCTTTCTTT. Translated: CASSLGEGTGLNTEAFF.

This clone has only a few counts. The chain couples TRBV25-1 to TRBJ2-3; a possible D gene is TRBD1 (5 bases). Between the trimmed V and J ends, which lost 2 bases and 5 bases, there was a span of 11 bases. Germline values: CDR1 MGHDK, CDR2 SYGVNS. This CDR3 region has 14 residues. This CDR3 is CASSEPREIDTQYF. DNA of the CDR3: TGTGCCAGCAGTGAACCCAGGGAAATAGATACGCAGTATTTT. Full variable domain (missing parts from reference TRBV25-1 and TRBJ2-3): EADIYQTPRYLVIGTGKKITLECSQTMGHDKMYWYQQDPGMELHLIHYSYGVNSTEKGDLSSESTVSRIRTEHFPLTLESARPSHTSQYLCASSEPREIDTQYFGPGTRLTVL.

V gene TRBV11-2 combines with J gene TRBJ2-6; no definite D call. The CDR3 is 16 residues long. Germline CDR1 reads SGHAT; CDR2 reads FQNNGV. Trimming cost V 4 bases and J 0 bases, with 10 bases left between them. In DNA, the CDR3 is TGTGCCAGCAGCTCAGACTTGTTCTCTGGGGCCAACGTCCTGACTTTC. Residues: CASSSDLFSGANVLTF.

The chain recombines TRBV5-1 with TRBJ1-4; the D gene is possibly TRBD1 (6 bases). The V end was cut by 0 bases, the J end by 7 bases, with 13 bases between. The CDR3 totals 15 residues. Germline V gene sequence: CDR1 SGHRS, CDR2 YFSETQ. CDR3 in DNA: TGCGCCAGCAGCTTGGAGGGGGGGCGCCTTGAAAAACTGTTTTTT. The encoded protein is CASSLEGGRLEKLFF.

The CDR3 spells CASSYGQNMNTEAFF. CDR3 DNA: TGTGCCAGCAGTTACGGGCAGAACATGAACACTGAAGCTTTCTTT. V and J are TRBV6-5 and TRBJ1-1; D not resolved. V was cut by 2 bases and J by 0 bases, with 10 bases left in between. This CDR3 comprises 15 residues. Germline assignment: CDR1 MNHEY and CDR2 SVGAGI.

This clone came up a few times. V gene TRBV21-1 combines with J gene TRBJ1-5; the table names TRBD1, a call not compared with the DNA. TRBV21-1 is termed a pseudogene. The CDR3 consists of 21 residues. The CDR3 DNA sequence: TGTGCCAGCAGCAAAGAGGGGGCCGGGACAGGGCCCGCCGGGGGCAATCAGCCCCAGCATTTT. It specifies CASSKEGAGTGPAGGNQPQHF.

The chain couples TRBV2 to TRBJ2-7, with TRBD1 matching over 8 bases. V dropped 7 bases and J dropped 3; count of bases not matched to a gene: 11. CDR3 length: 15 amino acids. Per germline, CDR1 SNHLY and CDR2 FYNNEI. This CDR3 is CASTQRQGASYEQYF. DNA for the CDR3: TGTGCCAGCACCCAAAGGCAGGGGGCGAGCTACGAGCAGTACTTC.

DNA for the CDR3: TGTGCCAGCAGTCTAACAGAGAACTATGGCTACACCTTC. It yields the protein CASSLTENYGYTF. The V call is TRBV27, the J call TRBJ1-2; D unresolved. Germline V gene sequence: CDR1 MNHEY, CDR2 SMNVEV (reference sequence). Trimming took off 5 bases at V and 2 bases at J, with 9 bases between the two ends. The CDR3 extends over 13 amino acids.

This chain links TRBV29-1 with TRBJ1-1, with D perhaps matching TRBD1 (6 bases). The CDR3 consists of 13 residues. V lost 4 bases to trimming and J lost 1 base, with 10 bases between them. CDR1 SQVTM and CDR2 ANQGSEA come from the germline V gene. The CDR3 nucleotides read TGCAGCGTTGTTGGGGACAAGAACACTGAAGCTTTCTTT. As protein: CSVVGDKNTEAFF.

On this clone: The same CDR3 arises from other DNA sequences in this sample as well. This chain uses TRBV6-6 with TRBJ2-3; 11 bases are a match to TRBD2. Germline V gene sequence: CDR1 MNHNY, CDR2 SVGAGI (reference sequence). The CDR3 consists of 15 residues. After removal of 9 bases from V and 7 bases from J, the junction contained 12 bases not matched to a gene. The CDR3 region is CASTGTSGPHHTQYF. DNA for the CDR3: TGTGCCAGTACCGGGACTAGCGGACCACATCATACGCAGTATTTT.

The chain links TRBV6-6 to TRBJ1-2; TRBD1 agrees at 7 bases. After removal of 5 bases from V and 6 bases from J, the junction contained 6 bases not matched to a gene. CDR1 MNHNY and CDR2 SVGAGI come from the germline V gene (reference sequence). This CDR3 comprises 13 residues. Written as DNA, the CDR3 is TGTGCCAGCAGTCCCGACAGGGTGGATGGCTACACCTTC. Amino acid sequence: CASSPDRVDGYTF.

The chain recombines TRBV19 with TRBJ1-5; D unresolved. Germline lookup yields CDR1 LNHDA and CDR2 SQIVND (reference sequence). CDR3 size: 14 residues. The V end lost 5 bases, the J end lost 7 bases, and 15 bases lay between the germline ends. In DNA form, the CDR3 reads TGTGCCAGTAGTCGCGGGATGGTGCGACAGCCCCAGCATTTT. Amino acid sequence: CASSRGMVRQPQHF.

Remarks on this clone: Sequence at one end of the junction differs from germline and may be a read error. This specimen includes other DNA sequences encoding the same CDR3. The CDR3 region has the DNA TGCGCCAGCAGCTTAGTGGGGGCAGGCTATGGCTACACCTTC. Encoded protein: CASSLVGAGYGYTF. The chain recombines TRBV7-2 with TRBJ1-2, with D possibly TRBD1 on 6 matching bases. The CDR3 has 14 residues. CDR1 SGHTA and CDR2 FQGNSA come from the germline V gene.

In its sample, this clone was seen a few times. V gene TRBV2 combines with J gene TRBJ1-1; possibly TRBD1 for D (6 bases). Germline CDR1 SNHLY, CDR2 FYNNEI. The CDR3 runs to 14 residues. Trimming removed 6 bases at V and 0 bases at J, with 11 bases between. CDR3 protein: CASSRQVMNTEAFF. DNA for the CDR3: TGTGCCAGCAGCCGACAGGTGATGAACACTGAAGCTTTCTTT.

For the CDR3, the DNA is TGTGCCAGCAGTTACGCGGGAGCTGCGAACGAGCAGTACTTC. Encoded protein: CASSYAGAANEQYF. The V gene is TRBV6-6, the J gene TRBJ2-5; TRBD2 matches 7 bases. The DNA end is more similar to TRBJ2-7, so the J call may be wrong. The CDR3 extends over 14 amino acids. Germline CDR1 MNHNY, CDR2 SVGAGI (reference sequence).

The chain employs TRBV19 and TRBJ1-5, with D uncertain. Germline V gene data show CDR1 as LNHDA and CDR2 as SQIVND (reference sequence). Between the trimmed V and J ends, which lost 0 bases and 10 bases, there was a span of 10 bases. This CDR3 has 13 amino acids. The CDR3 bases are TGTGCCAGTAGTATAGATCACGGGTCCCCCCAGCATTTT. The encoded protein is CASSIDHGSPQHF.

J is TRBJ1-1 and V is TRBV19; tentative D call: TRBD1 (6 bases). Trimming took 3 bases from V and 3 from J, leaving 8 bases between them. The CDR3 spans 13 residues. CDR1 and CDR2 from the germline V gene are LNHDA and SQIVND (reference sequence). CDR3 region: CASSIPGDTEAFF. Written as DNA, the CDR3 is TGTGCCAGTAGTATCCCAGGGGACACTGAAGCTTTCTTT.

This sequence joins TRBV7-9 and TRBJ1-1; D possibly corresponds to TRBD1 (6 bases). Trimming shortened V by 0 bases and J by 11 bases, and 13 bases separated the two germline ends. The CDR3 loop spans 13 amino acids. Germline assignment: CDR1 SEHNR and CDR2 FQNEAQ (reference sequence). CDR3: CASSLAIRTDAFF. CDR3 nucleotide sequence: TGTGCCAGCAGCTTAGCGATCCGGACAGATGCTTTCTTT.

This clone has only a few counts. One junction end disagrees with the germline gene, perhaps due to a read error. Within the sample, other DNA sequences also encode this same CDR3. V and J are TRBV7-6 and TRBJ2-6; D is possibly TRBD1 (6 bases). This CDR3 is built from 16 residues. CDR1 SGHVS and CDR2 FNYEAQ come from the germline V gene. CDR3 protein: CASSLGQGRGANGLTF. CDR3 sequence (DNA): TGTGCCAGCAGCTTGGGTCAGGGGCGAGGGGCCAACGGCCTGACTTTC.

CDR3 DNA sequence: TGTGCCAGCAGCTCCGGACAGGGGGCTTACGAGCAGTACTTC. This sequence encodes CASSSGQGAYEQYF. The J gene is TRBJ2-5, the V gene TRBV11-3; 11 bases are a match to TRBD1. The end of the DNA aligns better with TRBJ2-7, so the J call may be wrong. The CDR3 has 14 residues. Germline loops: CDR1 SGHNT, CDR2 YENEEA.